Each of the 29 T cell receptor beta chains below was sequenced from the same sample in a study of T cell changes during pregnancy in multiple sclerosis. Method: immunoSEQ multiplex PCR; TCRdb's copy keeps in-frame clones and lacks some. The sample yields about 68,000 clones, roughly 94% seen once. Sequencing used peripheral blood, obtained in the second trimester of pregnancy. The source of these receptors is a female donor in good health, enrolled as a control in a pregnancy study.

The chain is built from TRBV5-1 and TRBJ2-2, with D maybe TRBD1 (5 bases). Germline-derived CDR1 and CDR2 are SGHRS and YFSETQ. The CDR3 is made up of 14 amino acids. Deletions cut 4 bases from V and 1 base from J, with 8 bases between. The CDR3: CASSLDRNTGELFF. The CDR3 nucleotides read TGCGCCAGCAGCCTAGACAGGAACACCGGGGAGCTGTTTTTT.

CDR3 DNA sequence: TGTGCCAGCAGCCTCGGGCCGGGGAGAGAGCAGTTCTTC. Its translation is CASSLGPGREQFF. V and J are TRBV7-3 and TRBJ2-1; D is possibly TRBD2 (5 bases). V gave up 5 bases and J gave up 10 bases, with 15 bases separating them. Germline loops: CDR1 SGHTA, CDR2 FQGTGA. The CDR3 consists of 13 residues.

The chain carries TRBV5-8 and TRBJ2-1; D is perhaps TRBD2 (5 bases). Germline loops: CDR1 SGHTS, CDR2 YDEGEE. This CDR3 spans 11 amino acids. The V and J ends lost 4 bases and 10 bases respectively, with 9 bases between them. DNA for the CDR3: TGTGCCAGCAGCAAAGCGGACGAGCAGTTCTTC. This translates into CASSKADEQFF.

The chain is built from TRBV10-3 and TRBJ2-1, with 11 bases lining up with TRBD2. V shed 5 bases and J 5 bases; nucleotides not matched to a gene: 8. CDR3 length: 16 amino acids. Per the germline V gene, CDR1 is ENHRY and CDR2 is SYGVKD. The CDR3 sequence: CAISRNSGRGDNEQFF. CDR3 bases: TGTGCCATCAGTAGAAATAGCGGGAGGGGCGACAATGAGCAGTTCTTC.

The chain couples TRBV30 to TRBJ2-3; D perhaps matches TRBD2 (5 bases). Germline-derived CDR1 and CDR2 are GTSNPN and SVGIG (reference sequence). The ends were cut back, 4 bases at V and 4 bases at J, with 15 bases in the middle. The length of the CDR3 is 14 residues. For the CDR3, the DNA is TGTGCCTGGAATAACTACGGGAAAGCAGATACGCAGTATTTT. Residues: CAWNNYGKADTQYF.

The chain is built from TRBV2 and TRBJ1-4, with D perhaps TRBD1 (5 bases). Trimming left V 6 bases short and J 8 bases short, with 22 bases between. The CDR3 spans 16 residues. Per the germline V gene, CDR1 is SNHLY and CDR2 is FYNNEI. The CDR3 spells CASSPPRLRSGEKLFF. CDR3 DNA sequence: TGTGCCAGCAGCCCTCCCAGGTTACGGTCAGGGGAAAAACTGTTTTTT.

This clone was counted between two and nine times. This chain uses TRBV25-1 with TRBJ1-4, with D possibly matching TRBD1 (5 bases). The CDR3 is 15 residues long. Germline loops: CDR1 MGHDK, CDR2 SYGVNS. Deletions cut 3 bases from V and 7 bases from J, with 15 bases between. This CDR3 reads CASSDPRTIREKLFF. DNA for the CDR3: TGTGCCAGCAGTGATCCTAGGACAATTCGTGAAAAACTGTTTTTT.

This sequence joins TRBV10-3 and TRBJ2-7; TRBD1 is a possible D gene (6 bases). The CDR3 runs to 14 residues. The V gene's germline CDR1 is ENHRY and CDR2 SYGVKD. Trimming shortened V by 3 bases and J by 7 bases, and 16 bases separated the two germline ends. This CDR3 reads CAISEQGVTGEQYF. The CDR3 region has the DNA TGTGCCATCAGTGAACAGGGAGTAACGGGGGAGCAGTACTTC.

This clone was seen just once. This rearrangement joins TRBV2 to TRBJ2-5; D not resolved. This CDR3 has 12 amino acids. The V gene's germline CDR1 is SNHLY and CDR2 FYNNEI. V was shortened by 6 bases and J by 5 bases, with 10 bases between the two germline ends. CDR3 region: CASSPSPETQYF. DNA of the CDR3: TGTGCCAGCAGCCCAAGCCCGGAGACCCAGTACTTC.

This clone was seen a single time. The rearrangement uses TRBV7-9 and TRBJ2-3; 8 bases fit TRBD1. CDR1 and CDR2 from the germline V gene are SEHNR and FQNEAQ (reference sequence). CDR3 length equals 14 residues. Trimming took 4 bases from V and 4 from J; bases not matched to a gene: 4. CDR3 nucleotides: TGTGCCAGCAGCTATGACAGGGGACCAGATACGCAGTATTTT. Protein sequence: CASSYDRGPDTQYF. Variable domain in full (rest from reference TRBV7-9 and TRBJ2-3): DTGVSQNPRHKITKRGQNVTFRCDPISEHNRLYWYRQTLGQGPEFLTYFQNEAQLEKSRLLSDRFSAERPKGSFSTLEIQRTEQGDSAMYLCASSYDRGPDTQYFGPGTRLTVL.

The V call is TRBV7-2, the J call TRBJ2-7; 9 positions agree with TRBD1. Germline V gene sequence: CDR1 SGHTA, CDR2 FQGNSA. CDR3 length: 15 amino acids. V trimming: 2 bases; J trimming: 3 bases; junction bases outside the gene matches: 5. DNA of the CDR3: TGTGCCAGCAGCTTACAGACAGGGGGGGTCTACGAGCAGTACTTC. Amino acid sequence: CASSLQTGGVYEQYF.

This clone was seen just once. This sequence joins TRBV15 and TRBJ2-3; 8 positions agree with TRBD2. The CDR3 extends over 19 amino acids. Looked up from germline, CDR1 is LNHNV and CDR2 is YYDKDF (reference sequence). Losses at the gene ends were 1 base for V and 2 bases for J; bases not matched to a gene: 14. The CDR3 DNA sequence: TGTGCCACCAGCAGAGGAGTGGGTAGCGGGATGCTTCCCACAGATACGCAGTATTTT. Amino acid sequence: CATSRGVGSGMLPTDTQYF.

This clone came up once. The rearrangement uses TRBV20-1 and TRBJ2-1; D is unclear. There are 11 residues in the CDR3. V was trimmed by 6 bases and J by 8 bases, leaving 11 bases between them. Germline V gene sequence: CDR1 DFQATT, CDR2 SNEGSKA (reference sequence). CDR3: CSADDWDEQFF. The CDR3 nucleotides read TGCAGTGCCGACGACTGGGATGAGCAGTTCTTC.

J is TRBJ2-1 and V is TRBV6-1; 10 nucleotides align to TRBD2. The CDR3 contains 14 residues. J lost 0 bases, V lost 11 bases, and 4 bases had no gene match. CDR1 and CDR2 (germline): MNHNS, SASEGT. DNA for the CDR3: TGTGCCGCGAGGACTAGCGGCTCCTACAATGAGCAGTTCTTC. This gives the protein CAARTSGSYNEQFF.

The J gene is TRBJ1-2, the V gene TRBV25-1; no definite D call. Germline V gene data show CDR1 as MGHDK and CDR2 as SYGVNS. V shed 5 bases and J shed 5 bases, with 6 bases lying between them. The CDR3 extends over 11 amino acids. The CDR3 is CASSSSYGYTF. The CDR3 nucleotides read TGTGCCAGCAGTAGCTCTTATGGCTACACCTTC.

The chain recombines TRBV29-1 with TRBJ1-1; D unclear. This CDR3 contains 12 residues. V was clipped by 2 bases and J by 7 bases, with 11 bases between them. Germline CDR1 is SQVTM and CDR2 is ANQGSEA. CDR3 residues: CSVESAGVEAFF. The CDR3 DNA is TGCAGCGTTGAATCCGCCGGGGTTGAAGCTTTCTTT.

CDR3 DNA: TGTGCCAGCAGGCCTCTAGAGACAGGGGCGCTCGGCTACACCTTC. Translated: CASRPLETGALGYTF. This chain joins TRBV6-5 and TRBJ1-2; 8 bases agree with TRBD1. The CDR3 is 15 residues long. V was pared by 6 bases and J by 8 bases, with 14 bases of the junction left unmatched. Germline CDR1 reads MNHEY; CDR2 reads SVGAGI.

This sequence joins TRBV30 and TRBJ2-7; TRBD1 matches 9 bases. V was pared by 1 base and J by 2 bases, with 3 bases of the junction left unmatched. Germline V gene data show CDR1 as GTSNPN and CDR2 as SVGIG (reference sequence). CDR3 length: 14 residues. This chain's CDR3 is CAWSGDRAPYEQYF. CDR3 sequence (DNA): TGTGCCTGGAGTGGGGACAGGGCCCCCTACGAGCAGTACTTC.

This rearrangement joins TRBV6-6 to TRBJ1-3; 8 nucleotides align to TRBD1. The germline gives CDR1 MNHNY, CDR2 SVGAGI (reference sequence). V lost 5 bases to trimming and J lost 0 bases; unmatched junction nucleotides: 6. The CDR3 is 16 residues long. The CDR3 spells CASSLTRGPSGNTIYF. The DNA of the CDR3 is TGTGCCAGCAGTCTGACCAGGGGGCCCTCTGGAAACACCATATATTTT.

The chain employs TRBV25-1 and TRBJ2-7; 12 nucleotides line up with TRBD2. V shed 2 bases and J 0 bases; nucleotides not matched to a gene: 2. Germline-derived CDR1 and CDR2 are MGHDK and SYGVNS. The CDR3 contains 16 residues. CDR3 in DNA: TGTGCCAGCAGTGAAGGACTAGCGGGAAGCTCCTACGAGCAGTACTTC. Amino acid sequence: CASSEGLAGSSYEQYF.

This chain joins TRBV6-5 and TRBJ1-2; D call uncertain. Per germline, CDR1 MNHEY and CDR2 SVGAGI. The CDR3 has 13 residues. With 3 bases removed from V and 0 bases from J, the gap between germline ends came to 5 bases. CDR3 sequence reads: CASSYGANYGYTF. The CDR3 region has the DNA TGTGCCAGCAGTTATGGAGCTAACTATGGCTACACCTTC.

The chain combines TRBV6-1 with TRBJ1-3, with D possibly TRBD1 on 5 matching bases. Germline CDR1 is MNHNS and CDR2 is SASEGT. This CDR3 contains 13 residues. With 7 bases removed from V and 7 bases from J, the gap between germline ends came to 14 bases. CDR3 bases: TGTGCCAGCACTGGTCAGGGCCCGAACACCATATATTTT. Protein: CASTGQGPNTIYF.

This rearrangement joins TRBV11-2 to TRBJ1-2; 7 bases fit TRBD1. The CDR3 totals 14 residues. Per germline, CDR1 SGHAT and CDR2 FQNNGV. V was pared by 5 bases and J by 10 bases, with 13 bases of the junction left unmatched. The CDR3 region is CASSPETGVPAYTF. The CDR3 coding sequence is TGTGCCAGCAGCCCCGAAACAGGGGTGCCAGCCTACACCTTC.

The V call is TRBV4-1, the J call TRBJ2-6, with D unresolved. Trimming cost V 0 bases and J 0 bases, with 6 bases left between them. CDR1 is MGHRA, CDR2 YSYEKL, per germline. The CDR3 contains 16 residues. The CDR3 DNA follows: TGCGCCAGCAGCCAAGAGGCCCACTCTGGGGCCAACGTCCTGACTTTC. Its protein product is CASSQEAHSGANVLTF.

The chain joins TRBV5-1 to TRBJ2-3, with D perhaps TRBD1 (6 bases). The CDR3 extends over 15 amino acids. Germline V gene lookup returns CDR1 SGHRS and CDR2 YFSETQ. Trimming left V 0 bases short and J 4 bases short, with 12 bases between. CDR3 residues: CASSLVGRGPDTQYF. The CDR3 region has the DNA TGCGCCAGCAGCTTGGTGGGCAGGGGCCCAGATACGCAGTATTTT.

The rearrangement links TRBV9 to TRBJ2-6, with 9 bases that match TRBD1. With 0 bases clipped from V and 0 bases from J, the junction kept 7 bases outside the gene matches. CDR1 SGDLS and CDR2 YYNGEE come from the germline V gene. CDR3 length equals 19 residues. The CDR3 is CASSVEFGDRDSGANVLTF. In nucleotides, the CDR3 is TGTGCCAGCAGCGTAGAGTTCGGGGACAGGGACTCTGGGGCCAACGTCCTGACTTTC. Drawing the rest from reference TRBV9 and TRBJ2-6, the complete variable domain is DSGVTQTPKHLITATGQRVTLRCSPRSGDLSVYWYQQSLDQGLQFLIQYYNGEERAKGNILERFSAQQFPDLHSELNLSSLELGDSALYFCASSVEFGDRDSGANVLTFGAGSRLTVL.

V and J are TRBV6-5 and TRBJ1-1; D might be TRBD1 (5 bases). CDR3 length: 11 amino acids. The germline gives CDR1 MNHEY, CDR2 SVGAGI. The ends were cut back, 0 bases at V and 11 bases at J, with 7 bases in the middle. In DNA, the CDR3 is TGTGCCAGCAGTTACTCCAACAGGGCTTTCTTT. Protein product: CASSYSNRAFF.

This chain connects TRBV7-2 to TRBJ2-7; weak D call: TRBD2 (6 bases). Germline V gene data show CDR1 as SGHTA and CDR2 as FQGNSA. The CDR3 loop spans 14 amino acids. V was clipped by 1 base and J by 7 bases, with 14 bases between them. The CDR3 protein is CASSLDYGRGEQYF. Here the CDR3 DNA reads TGTGCCAGCAGCTTAGATTACGGGAGAGGTGAGCAGTACTTC.

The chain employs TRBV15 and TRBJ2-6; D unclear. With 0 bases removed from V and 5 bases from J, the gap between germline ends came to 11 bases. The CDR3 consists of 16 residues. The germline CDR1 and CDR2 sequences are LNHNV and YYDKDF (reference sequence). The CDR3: CATSRDGGARANVLTF. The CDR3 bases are TGTGCCACCAGCAGAGATGGCGGTGCTAGGGCCAACGTCCTGACTTTC.